This T cell receptor (beta chain) came from a study of cytomegalovirus exposure and HLA in healthy donors. Only one count was recorded for this clone. What it recognizes is unknown. The PCR had 60 Vbeta and 13 Jbeta primers. Some clones are missing from TCRdb's copy, which holds only in-frame ones; the method was immunoSEQ multiplex PCR. The sample lists 80,000 to 100,000 clones, approximately 80% occurring once. From germline, CDR1 is LGHNT and CDR2 FRNRAP. V gave up 4 bases and J gave up 1 base, with 13 bases separating them. The CDR3 runs 15 residues. Overall study results and limits: One variant, a missense change in DCLRE1C, was linked in a later analysis to TCR beta V- and J-gene trimming. Per a later analysis, roughly 17,000 TCR beta sequences showed association with HLA alleles at 0.05 false discovery rate. A later analysis reported that several of the most significant clusters appeared to be linked to common viral pathogens, among them Epstein-Barr virus.

The V call is TRBV12-5, the J call TRBJ2-5, with a tentative D call TRBD2 (6 bases). The receptor was isolated from a man aged 35-49 years in good health and CMV-seronegative. Sample: PBMCs. CDR3 protein: CASGSWRGAQETQYF. CDR3 DNA sequence: TGTGCTAGTGGTTCCTGGAGGGGAGCCCAAGAGACCCAGTACTTC.